The 9 T cell receptor beta chains given below trace back to one sample, sequenced in a study of early T cells in non-severe SARS-CoV-2 infection. Via MiXCR, TCRdb re-called the 5' RACE reads, giving one row per CDR3 protein. The profile covers some 45,000 distinct CDR3 sequences, with 3% to 4% appearing a single time and approximately 3% taken by the ten largest. Material: whole blood. These receptor sequences come from an adult who was a healthcare worker with PCR-confirmed SARS-CoV-2 infection or an uninfected control (not recorded which).

There are many counts of this clonotype. The chain has TRBV29-1 and TRBJ1-2; D not certain. Trimming took off 7 bases at V and 6 bases at J, with 3 bases between the two ends. The CDR3 extends over 8 amino acids. Per the germline V gene, CDR1 is SQVTM and CDR2 is ANQGSEA. This CDR3 reads CSGDGYTF. The CDR3 coding sequence is TGCAGCGGAGATGGCTACACCTTC.

V is TRBV27 and J is TRBJ2-6; 10 bases are a match to TRBD1. Trimming removed 5 bases from V and 2 bases from J; junction bases left unmatched: 0. The CDR3 covers 15 residues. Looked up from germline, CDR1 is MNHEY and CDR2 is SMNVEV (reference sequence). Written as DNA, the CDR3 is TGTGCCAGCAGTGGACAGGGGGCTGGGGCCAACGTCCTGACTTTC. Translated: CASSGQGAGANVLTF.

This clonotype was found many times. The chain carries TRBV5-5 and TRBJ1-1; no definite D call. CDR1 SGHKS and CDR2 YYEKEE come from the germline V gene (reference sequence). This CDR3 is built from 13 residues. Deletions cut 3 bases from V and 3 bases from J, with 9 bases between. CDR3 sequence (DNA): TGTGCCAGCAGCTGGAGGCGGGACACTGAAGCTTTCTTT. Translated: CASSWRRDTEAFF. Based on the CDR3 plus reference TRBV5-5 and TRBJ1-1, the full variable domain is DAGVTQSPTHLIKTRGQQVTLRCSPISGHKSVSWYQQVLGQGPQFIFQYYEKEERGRGNFPDRFSARQFPNYSSELNVNALLLGDSALYLCASSWRRDTEAFFGQGTRLTVV.

This clonotype was found many times. The chain links TRBV7-9 to TRBJ2-1; 12 bases map to TRBD2. Per the germline V gene, CDR1 is SEHNR and CDR2 is FQNEAQ (reference sequence). Trimming removed 4 bases from V and 7 bases from J; junction bases left unmatched: 5. This CDR3 has 15 amino acids. In DNA form, the CDR3 reads TGTGCCAGCAGCTCTGGACTAGCGGGATTAAATGAGCAGTTCTTC. Translating it yields CASSSGLAGLNEQFF. The entire variable domain, with the rest obtained from reference TRBV7-9 and TRBJ2-1, is as follows: DTGVSQNPRHKITKRGQNVTFRCDPISEHNRLYWYRQTLGQGPEFLTYFQNEAQLEKSRLLSDRFSAERPKGSFSTLEIQRTEQGDSAMYLCASSSGLAGLNEQFFGPGTRLTVL.

This clonotype was observed at least ten times. The chain recombines TRBV20-1 with TRBJ2-1; 7 nucleotides line up with TRBD2. Unmatched junction bases numbered 19, after V lost 6 bases and J lost 11 bases. CDR3 length: 15 residues. From germline, CDR1 is DFQATT and CDR2 SNEGSKA (reference sequence). The CDR3 sequence is CSAIKRLAADDKQFF. The CDR3, as DNA: TGCAGTGCGATCAAGAGACTAGCAGCCGATGATAAGCAGTTCTTC.

Ten or more counts support this clonotype. The CDR3 region has the DNA TGTGCCTGGAACAGGGGACCTAATGAAAAACTGTTTTTT. It is translated as CAWNRGPNEKLFF. The chain couples TRBV30 to TRBJ1-4; 7 nucleotides line up with TRBD1. Germline V CDR1 and CDR2: GTSNPN, SVGIG (reference sequence). The CDR3 consists of 13 residues. The J segment lost 3 bases and the V segment lost 4 bases, leaving 2 bases of the junction unmatched.

There are many counts of this clonotype. The rearrangement links TRBV12-3 or TRBV12-4 to TRBJ2-5; TRBD2 is a possible D gene (7 bases). V was pared by 6 bases and J by 12 bases, with 14 bases between. This CDR3 contains 11 residues. This CDR3 reads CASSRGGVEYF. Here the CDR3 DNA reads TGTGCCAGCAGCCGAGGGGGGGTGGAGTACTTC.

At least ten counts were recorded for this clonotype. V and J are TRBV6-1 and TRBJ1-4, with D maybe TRBD1 (6 bases). The V end lost 0 bases, the J end lost 10 bases, and 15 bases lay between the germline ends. There are 15 residues in the CDR3. Germline CDR1 reads MNHNS; CDR2 reads SASEGT. The CDR3 reads CASSEAGRQALKLFF. Here the CDR3 DNA reads TGTGCCAGCAGTGAAGCGGGGCGACAGGCCCTAAAACTGTTTTTT.

This clonotype was detected ten times or more. The CDR3 loop is CATNPFRTGLHEQYF. The DNA of the CDR3 is TGTGCCACCAATCCATTTAGGACGGGTCTACACGAGCAGTACTTC. This chain connects TRBV24-1 to TRBJ2-7; D call uncertain. The CDR3 loop spans 15 amino acids. Germline V CDR1 and CDR2: KGHDR, SFDVKD. Deletions cut 8 bases from V and 5 bases from J, with 21 bases between.